Presented here are 5 T cell receptor beta chains from one specimen sequenced in a study of blood T cell repertoires in COVID-19. The method was immunoSEQ multiplex PCR; TCRdb's version includes in-frame clones alone and lacks a portion of them. The repertoire consists of about 190,000 clones, with approximately 84% occurring once and the leading ten covering approximately 5.1%. Input material: peripheral blood. All receptors come from a woman aged 70 to 79 with active or convalescent COVID-19.

This chain connects TRBV5-1 to TRBJ1-1; 9 nucleotides line up with TRBD1. The V gene end was trimmed by 3 bases and the J gene end by 0 bases; junction bases not matched to a gene: 6. The CDR3 consists of 16 residues. Germline lookup yields CDR1 SGHRS and CDR2 YFSETQ. The CDR3 DNA reads as TGCGCCAGCAGCTCCGGACAGGGGCTAATGAACACTGAAGCTTTCTTT. Protein product: CASSSGQGLMNTEAFF.

This clone was seen a single time. V usage is TRBV28 and J usage is TRBJ2-2; D uncertain. This CDR3 is built from 13 residues. In germline, CDR1 is MDHEN, CDR2 SYDVKM. V lost 4 bases, J lost 7 bases, and 10 bases lay in between. CDR3 sequence reads: CASSSLHGGELFF. CDR3 bases: TGTGCCAGCAGTTCATTACATGGCGGGGAGCTGTTTTTT.

The chain uses TRBV9 and TRBJ2-3, with D possibly TRBD2 on 6 matching bases. This CDR3 spans 15 amino acids. CDR1 and CDR2 from the germline V gene are SGDLS and YYNGEE. V was cut by 7 bases and J by 0 bases, with 15 bases left in between. CDR3 coding DNA: TGTGCCAGCGGGCCGGGGGACCAAAGCACAGATACGCAGTATTTT. Protein sequence: CASGPGDQSTDTQYF.

CDR3 region: CASSLRLAGVTDTQYF. For the CDR3, the DNA is TGTGCCAGCAGCCTTCGACTAGCGGGGGTCACAGATACGCAGTATTTT. The chain couples TRBV7-6 to TRBJ2-3; 12 bases are a match to TRBD2. Germline trimming cut 5 bases from V and 2 bases from J; bases unmatched to any gene: 5. The CDR3 spans 16 residues. The germline V gene has CDR1 SGHVS and CDR2 FNYEAQ.

In nucleotides, the CDR3 is TGTGCCAGTAAGTCCGGACTAGCGGGAGGGAAATCGGACAATGAGCAGTTCTTC. Amino acid sequence: CASKSGLAGGKSDNEQFF. The chain recombines TRBV19 with TRBJ2-1, with 15 nucleotides matching TRBD2. Per the germline V gene, CDR1 is LNHDA and CDR2 is SQIVND (reference sequence). This CDR3 has 18 amino acids. V lost 7 bases, J lost 5 bases, and 12 bases stayed unmatched.